This TCR beta chain originates from a study of CXCR3-negative and CXCR3-positive naive CD8 T cells. About the research overall: The TRB read total, about 130 million, broke down to about 1.5 +/- 0.3 million reads per library. Overall study findings and caveats: No difference in surface CD5 was seen between naive subsets, and TCR strength was inferred from TRB CDR3 properties. Fresh PBMCs were used in most assays, and CXCR3 expression partially decreased after cryopreservation.

UMI-tagged TRB cDNA libraries were built via 5' RACE. TCRdb reprocessed the 5' RACE reads, keeping one entry per CDR3 protein, no DNA. This sample's clone table lists 4,000 or so distinct CDR3 sequences. On this clonotype: The antigen is undetermined.

Sorts performed in triplicate captured more than 250,000 cells each from every CD8+ T cell subset. The germline CDR1 and CDR2 sequences are LNHDA and SQIVND (reference sequence). The CDR3 runs 13 residues. The material sequenced was naive CXCR3- CD8+ T cells from blood. The subset is: CD45RO-CCR7+CD27+CD95- naive CD8+ T cells lacking CXCR3 (TNR3-). This sequence was found in a human donor in good health. Some clones in this sample may be carry-over from other donors' samples. The chain has TRBV19 and TRBJ2-2. Here the CDR3 reads CASSDLNTGELFF. Complete variable domain (other parts from reference TRBV19 and TRBJ2-2): DGGITQSPKYLFRKEGQNVTLSCEQNLNHDAMYWYRQDPGQGLRLIYYSQIVNDFQKGDIAEGYSVSREKKESFPLTVTSAQKNPTAFYLCASSDLNTGELFFGEGSRLTVL.